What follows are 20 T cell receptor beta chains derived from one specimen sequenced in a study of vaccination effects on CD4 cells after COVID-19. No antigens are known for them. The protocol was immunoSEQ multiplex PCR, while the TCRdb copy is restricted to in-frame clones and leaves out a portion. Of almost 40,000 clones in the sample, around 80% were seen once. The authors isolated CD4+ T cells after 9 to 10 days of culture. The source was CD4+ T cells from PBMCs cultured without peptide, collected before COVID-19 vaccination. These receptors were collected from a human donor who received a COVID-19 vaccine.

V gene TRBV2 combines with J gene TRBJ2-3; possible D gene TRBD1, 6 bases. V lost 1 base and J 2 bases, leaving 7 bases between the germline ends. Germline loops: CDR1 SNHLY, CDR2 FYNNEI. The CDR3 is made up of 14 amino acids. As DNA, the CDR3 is TGTGCCAGCAGTGAAGACAGGGTCACAGATACGCAGTATTTT. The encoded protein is CASSEDRVTDTQYF.

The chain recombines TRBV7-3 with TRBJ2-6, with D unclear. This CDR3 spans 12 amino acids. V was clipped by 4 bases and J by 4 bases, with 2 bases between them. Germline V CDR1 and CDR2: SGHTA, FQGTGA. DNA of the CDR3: TGTGCCAGCAGCTCCGGGGCCAACGTCCTGACTTTC. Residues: CASSSGANVLTF.

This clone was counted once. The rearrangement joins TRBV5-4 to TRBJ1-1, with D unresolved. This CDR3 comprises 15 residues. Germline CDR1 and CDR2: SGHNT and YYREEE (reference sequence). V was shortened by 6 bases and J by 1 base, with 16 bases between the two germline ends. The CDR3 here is CASNLDLRGNTEAFF. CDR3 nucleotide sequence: TGTGCCAGCAATCTAGACCTACGGGGGAACACTGAAGCTTTCTTT.

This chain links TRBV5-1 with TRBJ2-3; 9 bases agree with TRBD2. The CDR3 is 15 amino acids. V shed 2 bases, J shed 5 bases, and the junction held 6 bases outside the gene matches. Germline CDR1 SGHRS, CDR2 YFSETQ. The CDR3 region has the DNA TGCGCCAGCAGCTTCGGCGGGGGGGATGTAGATACGCAGTATTTT. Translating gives CASSFGGGDVDTQYF.

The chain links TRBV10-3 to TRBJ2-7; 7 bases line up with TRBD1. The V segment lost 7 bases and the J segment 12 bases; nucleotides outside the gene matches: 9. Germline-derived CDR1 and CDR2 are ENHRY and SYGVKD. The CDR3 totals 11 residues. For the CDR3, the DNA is TGTGCCATCAAGGGGATACAGGGGTGGTACGTC. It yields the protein CAIKGIQGWYV.

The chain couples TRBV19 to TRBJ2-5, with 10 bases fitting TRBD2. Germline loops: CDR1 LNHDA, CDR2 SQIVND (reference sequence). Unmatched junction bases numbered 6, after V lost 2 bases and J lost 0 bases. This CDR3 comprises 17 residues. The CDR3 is CASSIIAGGLNQETQYF. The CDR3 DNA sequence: TGTGCCAGTAGTATAATAGCGGGGGGCCTAAACCAAGAGACCCAGTACTTC.

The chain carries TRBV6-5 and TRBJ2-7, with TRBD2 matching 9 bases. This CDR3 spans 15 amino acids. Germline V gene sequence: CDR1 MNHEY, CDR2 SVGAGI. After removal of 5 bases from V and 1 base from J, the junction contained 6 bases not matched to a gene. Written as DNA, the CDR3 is TGTGCCAGCAGTCCAGTCAGCGGGGGGTCCTACGAGCAGTACGTC. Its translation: CASSPVSGGSYEQYV.

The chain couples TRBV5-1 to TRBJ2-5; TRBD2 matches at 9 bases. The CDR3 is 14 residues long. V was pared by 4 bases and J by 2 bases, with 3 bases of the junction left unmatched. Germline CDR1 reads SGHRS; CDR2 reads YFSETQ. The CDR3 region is CASSPAGGQETQYF. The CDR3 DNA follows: TGCGCCAGCAGCCCAGCGGGGGGTCAAGAGACCCAGTACTTC.

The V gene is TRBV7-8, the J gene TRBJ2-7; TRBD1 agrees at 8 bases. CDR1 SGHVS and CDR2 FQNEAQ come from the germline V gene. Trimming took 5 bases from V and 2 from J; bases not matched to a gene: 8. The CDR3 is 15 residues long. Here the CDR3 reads CASSQGGTGTYEQYV. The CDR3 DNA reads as TGTGCCAGCAGCCAGGGCGGGACAGGAACCTACGAGCAGTACGTC.

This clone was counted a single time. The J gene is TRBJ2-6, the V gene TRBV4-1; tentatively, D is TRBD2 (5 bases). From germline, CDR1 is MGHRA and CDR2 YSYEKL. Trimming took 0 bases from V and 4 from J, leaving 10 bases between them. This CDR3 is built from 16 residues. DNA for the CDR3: TGCGCCAGCAGCCAAGATTCGGGGTTGGGGGCCAACGTCCTGACTTTC. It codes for CASSQDSGLGANVLTF.

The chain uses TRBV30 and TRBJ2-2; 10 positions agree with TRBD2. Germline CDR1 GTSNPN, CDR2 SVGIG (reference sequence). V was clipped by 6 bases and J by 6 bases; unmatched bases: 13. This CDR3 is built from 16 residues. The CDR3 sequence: CACQGVAGGRSGELFF. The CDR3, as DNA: TGTGCCTGTCAGGGGGTAGCGGGGGGCCGGTCCGGGGAGCTGTTTTTT.

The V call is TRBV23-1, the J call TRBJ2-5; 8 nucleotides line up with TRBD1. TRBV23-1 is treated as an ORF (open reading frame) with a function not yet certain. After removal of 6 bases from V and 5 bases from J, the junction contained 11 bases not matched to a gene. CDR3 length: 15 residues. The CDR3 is CASRENTGGAETQYF. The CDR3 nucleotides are TGCGCCAGCAGGGAAAATACAGGGGGAGCCGAGACCCAGTACTTC.

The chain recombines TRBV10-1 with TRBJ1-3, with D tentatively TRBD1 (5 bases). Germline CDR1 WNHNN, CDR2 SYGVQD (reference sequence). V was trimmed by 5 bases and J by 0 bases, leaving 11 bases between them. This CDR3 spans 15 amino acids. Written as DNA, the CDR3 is TGCGCCAGCAGTTCTGGGACGGACTCTGGAAACACCATATATTTT. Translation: CASSSGTDSGNTIYF.

As DNA, the CDR3 is TGCGCCAGCAGTTTCCCCCTGCAGGTCGGCTACGAGCAGTACGTC. Protein product: CASSFPLQVGYEQYV. This chain links TRBV10-1 with TRBJ2-7; D is unclear. V dropped 5 bases and J dropped 3 bases, with 17 bases sitting between them. Germline V gene lookup returns CDR1 WNHNN and CDR2 SYGVQD (reference sequence). The CDR3 consists of 15 residues.

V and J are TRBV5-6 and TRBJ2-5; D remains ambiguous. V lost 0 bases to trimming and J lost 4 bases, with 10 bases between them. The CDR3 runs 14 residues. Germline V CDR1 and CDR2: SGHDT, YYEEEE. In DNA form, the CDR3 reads TGTGCCAGCAGCTTGGTTGCTATCCGAGAGACCCAGTACTTC. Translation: CASSLVAIRETQYF.

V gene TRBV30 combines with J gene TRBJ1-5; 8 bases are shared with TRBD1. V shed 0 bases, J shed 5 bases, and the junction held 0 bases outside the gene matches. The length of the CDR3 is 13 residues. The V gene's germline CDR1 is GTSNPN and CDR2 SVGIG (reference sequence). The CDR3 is CAWSVQGDQPQHF. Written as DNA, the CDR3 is TGTGCCTGGAGTGTACAGGGGGATCAGCCCCAGCATTTT. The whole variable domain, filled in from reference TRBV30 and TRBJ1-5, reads SQTIHQWPATLVQPVGSPLSLECTVEGTSNPNLYWYRQAAGRGLQLLFYSVGIGQISSEVPQNLSASRPQDRQFILSSKKLLLSDSGFYLCAWSVQGDQPQHFGDGTRLSIL.

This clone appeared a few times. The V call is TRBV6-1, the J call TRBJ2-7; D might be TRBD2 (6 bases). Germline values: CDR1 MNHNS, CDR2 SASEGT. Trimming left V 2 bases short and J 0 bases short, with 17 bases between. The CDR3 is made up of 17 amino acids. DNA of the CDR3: TGTGCCAGCAGTGAATTCGGAGGGCCGCTGAGCTCCTACGAGCAGTACGTC. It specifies CASSEFGGPLSSYEQYV.

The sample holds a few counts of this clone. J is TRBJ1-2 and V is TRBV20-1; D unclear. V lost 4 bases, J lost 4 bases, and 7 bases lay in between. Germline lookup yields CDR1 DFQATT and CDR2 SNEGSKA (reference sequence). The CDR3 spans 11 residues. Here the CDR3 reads CSANNIYGYTF. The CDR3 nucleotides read TGCAGTGCTAATAACATCTATGGCTACACCTTC.

CDR3 DNA sequence: TGTGCCAGCAGCTTAAGACAGGGGGGTCGCGGAGAGACCCAGTACTTC. It encodes CASSLRQGGRGETQYF. V gene TRBV7-8 combines with J gene TRBJ2-5; 9 bases line up with TRBD1. J was trimmed by 4 bases and V by 2 bases; bases with no gene match: 8. The CDR3 runs 16 residues. In germline, CDR1 is SGHVS, CDR2 FQNEAQ.

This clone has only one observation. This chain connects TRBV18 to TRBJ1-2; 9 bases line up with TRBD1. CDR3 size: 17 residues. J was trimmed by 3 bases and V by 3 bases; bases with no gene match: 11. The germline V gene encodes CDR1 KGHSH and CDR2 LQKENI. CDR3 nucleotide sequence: TGTGCCAGCTCACCCTCTGTGCCGGGACAGGGAGACTATGGCTACACCTTC. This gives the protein CASSPSVPGQGDYGYTF.